This T cell receptor beta chain was documented in a study of beta chain features in type 1 diabetes. Study context: The examined sorted cells totaled over 85,000,000 across samples.

Central memory, naive, regulatory and stem cell-like memory CD4+ cells were sorted by CD45RO/CCR7/CD25/CD127/CD95/CD27. Findings and caveats of the study: These data did not resolve whether HLA type affects TCRB rearrangement. Although PCR might favor shorter templates, it would do so equally in patients and controls.

CDR3 length equals 16 residues. V shed 1 base and J 4 bases; nucleotides not matched to a gene: 6. Looked up from germline, CDR1 is SGHNT and CDR2 is YENEEA. This clone was observed a handful of times. Its cognate antigen is unknown. The isolated RNA, all of it, was reverse transcribed, so expressed TCRB transcripts were what got sequenced. Assay: immunoSEQ multiplex PCR; the TCRdb copy retains only in-frame clones and omits some. The sample has about 620,000 clones; around 15% are singletons. V gene TRBV11-3 combines with J gene TRBJ2-3; 9 bases align to TRBD1. The receptor was isolated from a man between 18 and 35 years old in good health. The sequencing sample was made of naive CD4+ T cells from blood. The CDR3 nucleotides are TGTGCCAGCAGCTTAGGCGACAGGGGGATCCCAGATACGCAGTATTTT. This gives the protein CASSLGDRGIPDTQYF.